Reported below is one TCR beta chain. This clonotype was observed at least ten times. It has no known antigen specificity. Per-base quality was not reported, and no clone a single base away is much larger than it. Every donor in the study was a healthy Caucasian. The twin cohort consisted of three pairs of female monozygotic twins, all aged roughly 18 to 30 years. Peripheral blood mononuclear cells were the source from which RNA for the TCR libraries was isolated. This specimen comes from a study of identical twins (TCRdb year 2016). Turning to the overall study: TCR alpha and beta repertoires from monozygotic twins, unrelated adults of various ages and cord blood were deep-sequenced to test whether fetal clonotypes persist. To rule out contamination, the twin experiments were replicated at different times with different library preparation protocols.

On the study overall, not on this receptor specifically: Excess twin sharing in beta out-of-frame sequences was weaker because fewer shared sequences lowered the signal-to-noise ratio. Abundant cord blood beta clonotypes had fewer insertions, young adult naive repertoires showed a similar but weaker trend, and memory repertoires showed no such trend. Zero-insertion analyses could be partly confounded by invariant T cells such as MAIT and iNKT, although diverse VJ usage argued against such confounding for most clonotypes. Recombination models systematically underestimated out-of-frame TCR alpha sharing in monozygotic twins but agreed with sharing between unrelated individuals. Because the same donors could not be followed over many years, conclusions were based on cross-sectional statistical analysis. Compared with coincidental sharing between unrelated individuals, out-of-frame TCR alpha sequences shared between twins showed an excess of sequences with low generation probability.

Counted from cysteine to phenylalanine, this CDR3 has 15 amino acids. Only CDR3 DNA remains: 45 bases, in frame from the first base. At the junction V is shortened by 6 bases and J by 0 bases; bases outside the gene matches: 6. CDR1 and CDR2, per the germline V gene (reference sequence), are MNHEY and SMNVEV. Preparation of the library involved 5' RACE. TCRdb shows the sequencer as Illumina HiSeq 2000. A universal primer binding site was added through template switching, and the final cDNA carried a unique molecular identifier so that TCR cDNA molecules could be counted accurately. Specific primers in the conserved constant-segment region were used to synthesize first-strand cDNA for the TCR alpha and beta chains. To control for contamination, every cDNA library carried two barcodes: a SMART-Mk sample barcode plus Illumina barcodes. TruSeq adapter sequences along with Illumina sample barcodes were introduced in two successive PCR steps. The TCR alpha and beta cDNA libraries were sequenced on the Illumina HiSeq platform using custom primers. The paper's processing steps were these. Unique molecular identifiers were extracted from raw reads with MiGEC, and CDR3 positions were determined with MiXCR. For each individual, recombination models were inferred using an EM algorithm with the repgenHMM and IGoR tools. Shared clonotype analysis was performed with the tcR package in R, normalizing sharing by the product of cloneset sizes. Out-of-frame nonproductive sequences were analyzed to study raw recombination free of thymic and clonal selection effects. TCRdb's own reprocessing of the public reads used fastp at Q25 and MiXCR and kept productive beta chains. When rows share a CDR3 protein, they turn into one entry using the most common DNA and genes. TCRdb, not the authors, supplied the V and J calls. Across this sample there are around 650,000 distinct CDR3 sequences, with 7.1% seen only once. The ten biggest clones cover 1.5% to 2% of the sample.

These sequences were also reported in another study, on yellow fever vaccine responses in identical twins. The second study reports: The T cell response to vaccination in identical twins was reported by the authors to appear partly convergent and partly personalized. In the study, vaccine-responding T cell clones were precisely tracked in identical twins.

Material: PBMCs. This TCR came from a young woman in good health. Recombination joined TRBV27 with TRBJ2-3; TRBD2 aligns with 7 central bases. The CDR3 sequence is CASSQRLASTDTQYF. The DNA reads TGTGCCAGCAGCCAACGACTAGCCAGCACAGATACGCAGTATTTT.